Listed below are T cell receptor beta chains from one sample, sequenced in a study of graft-versus-host responses after intestinal transplantation. Profiled with immunoSEQ multiplex PCR; TCRdb holds only in-frame clones, not every one. Among tens of thousands of clones listed, about 96% were seen once. No cognate antigen is known for these TCRs. The input for sequencing was unstimulated CD8+ T cells sorted from spleen or lymph node cells, taken before transplant. The receptors originated from a human donor who was the organ donor for an intestinal transplant. Both conserved end residues are part of each CDR3. D genes are given only for firm matches. The size of a clone is reported for some rows only, either as once, few or many, or as a class for expanded clones.

D gene	V gene	J gene	clone size	CDR3 DNA	CDR3 protein
-	TRBV19	TRBJ1-2	-	TGTGCCAGTAGTACGGCAGACTATGGCTACACCTTC	CASSTADYGYTF
-	TRBV5-6	TRBJ2-3	-	TGTGCCAGCAGCTTGTTGGGGTACCTCACAGATACGCAGTATTTT	CASSLLGYLTDTQYF
TRBD2	TRBV9	TRBJ2-5	-	TGTGCCAGCAGCGTAAGCGGGGACCCTCAAGAGACCCAGTACTTC	CASSVSGDPQETQYF
-	TRBV4-1	TRBJ2-5	-	TGCGCCAGCAGCCAGGGACCGGGCGCTTCGGAGACCCAGTACTTC	CASSQGPGASETQYF
TRBD1	TRBV28	TRBJ2-7	-	TGTGCCAGCAGCGGACAGGGAACCTACGAGCAGTACTTC	CASSGQGTYEQYF
TRBD1	TRBV29-1	TRBJ2-1	once	TGCAGCGTTGATTGGGACAGGGGCCTCTCTAGCTCCTACAATGAGCAGTTCTTC	CSVDWDRGLSSSYNEQFF
-	TRBV2	TRBJ1-1	-	TGTGCCAGCAGTGACCTAGTGGACACTGAAGCTTTCTTT	CASSDLVDTEAFF
-	TRBV18	TRBJ1-5	-	TGTGCCAGCTCCCTAGACAGAGGGCGGTCTCAGCCCCAGCATTTT	CASSLDRGRSQPQHF
TRBD2	TRBV6-4	TRBJ2-1	-	TGTGCCAGCAGTACCAAGCCTACTAGCGGGGGGCCGTACTCCTACAATGAGCAGTTCTTC	CASSTKPTSGGPYSYNEQFF
TRBD2	TRBV19	TRBJ2-5	-	TGTGCCAGTAGTCCGGGGGGTGGGACCCAGTACTTC	CASSPGGGTQYF
TRBD1	TRBV7-9	TRBJ1-4	-	TGTGCCAGCAGCGACGGGACAGCAACTAATGAAAAACTGTTTTTT	CASSDGTATNEKLFF
-	TRBV30	TRBJ2-7	-	TGTGCCTGGAGTGTACTAGACTCCTACGAGCAGTACTTC	CAWSVLDSYEQYF
TRBD1	TRBV6-1	TRBJ2-5	-	TGTGCCAGCAGTGAAGGGACAGGGGTACAAGAGACCCAGTACTTC	CASSEGTGVQETQYF